This T cell receptor beta chain was profiled in a study of breast tumors, draining lymph nodes, adjacent tissues (dated by TCRdb to about 2016). About the full investigation: The study compared TCR beta repertoires across tumor, adjacent nontumor tissue and axillary lymph nodes from breast cancer patients. In human breast cancer, the study set out to evaluate how tumor, surrounding tissue and draining lymph node repertoires relate to one another and whether T cells may move between these sites. The paper's findings and limits, for the study overall: The data were considered consistent with the idea that most tumor T cells come from the lymph node and then expand in tumor tissue. Tumor T-cell repertoires showed less diversity than lymph node repertoires and more diversity than nontumor tissue repertoires, and tumor T-cell repertoires showed preferential V and J gene usage. The conclusion that tumor T cells originate in lymph nodes was framed as consistent with a hypothesis rather than directly demonstrated. The similarity between tumor and nontumor tissue repertoires was significantly greater in luminal-like breast cancer than in basal-like breast cancer.

Sequencing relied on an Illumina HiSeq 2000. TCR beta chain libraries were generated by multiplex PCR amplification. The amplified TCR beta chain products were analyzed by high-throughput sequencing. TCRdb's own reprocessing of the public reads used fastp at Q25 and MiXCR and kept productive beta chains. Rows matching on CDR3 protein sequence are summarized as one entry with the most common DNA and genes. This sample lists more than 20,000 distinct CDR3 sequences; approximately 70% were detected once. The ten top clones hold under 25% of the sample. CDR3 length: 16 amino acids, cysteine to phenylalanine. Only the CDR3 DNA is retained, 48 bases long and in frame from the first base. V and J are trimmed by 7 bases and 8 bases, and the gene matches miss 17 bases of the junction. CDR1 LNHDA and CDR2 SQIVND were looked up in the germline V gene (reference sequence). Turning to this clonotype: No cognate antigen has been identified for it. The record has no base qualities; no much larger clone is one base away.

The adjacent samples were made up of nontumor breast tissue around the tumor. Material: tumor-adjacent breast tissue. This TCR was recovered from a female donor with breast cancer. Some clones in this sample may be carry-over from other donors' samples. The V and J genes are TRBV19 and TRBJ1-2; 9 bases in between match TRBD1. The nucleotide sequence is TGTGCCAGTACTCCTCGTCCGGGACAGGGAGCAAACGGCTACACCTTC. Its coded protein is CASTPRPGQGANGYTF.